This record looks at one TCR beta chain sequence and its context. This sample is drawn from a study of blood T cell repertoires in COVID-19. The CDR3 consists of 15 residues. Trimming stripped 8 bases from V and 11 bases from J, with 22 bases between. Germline CDR1 and CDR2: MDHEN and SYDVKM. Profiling relied on immunoSEQ multiplex PCR, and the TCRdb table lists in-frame clones only, not all of them. Counted here are 200,000 to 300,000 clones, just under 90% occurring once; the ten biggest clones make up around 1%. The origin of this receptor is a man between 50 and 59 years old who had been exposed to COVID-19. The sequencing input was PBMCs or T cells enriched from blood (not recorded which). V gene TRBV28 combines with J gene TRBJ1-6; no clear D gene. In DNA form, the CDR3 reads TGTGCCAGCGATCGTTTTCCAAACTCCGGGGCACCCCTCCACTTT. This translates into CASDRFPNSGAPLHF.